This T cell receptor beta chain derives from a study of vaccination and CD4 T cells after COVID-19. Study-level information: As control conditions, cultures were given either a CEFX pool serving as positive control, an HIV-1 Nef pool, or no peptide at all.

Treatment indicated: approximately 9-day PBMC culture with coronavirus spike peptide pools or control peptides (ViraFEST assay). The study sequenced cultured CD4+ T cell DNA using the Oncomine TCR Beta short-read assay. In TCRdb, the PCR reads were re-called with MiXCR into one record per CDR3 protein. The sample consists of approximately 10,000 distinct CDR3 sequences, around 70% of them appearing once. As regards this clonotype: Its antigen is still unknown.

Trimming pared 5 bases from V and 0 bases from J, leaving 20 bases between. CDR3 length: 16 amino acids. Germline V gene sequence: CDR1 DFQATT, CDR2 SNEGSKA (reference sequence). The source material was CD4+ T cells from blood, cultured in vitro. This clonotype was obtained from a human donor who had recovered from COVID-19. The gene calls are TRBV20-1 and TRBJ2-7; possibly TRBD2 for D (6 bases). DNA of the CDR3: TGCAGTGCTCCCTCGGTGGAGGGGCGAAGCTCCTACGAGCAGTACTTC. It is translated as CSAPSVEGRSSYEQYF.